The source of this TCR beta chain is a study of PD-L1 blockade in urothelial cancer (dated by TCRdb to the late 2010s). Regarding the research as a whole: Every patient began therapy in about 2014 and was given atezolizumab 1,200 mg intravenously every 3 weeks. Some 30 patients had pretreatment blood TCR-seq, about 25 had at least one posttreatment blood collection, and about 25 had tumor TCR-seq. TCR sequencing covered pretreatment tumor samples and matched, serially collected peripheral blood taken before and after atezolizumab treatment. Durable clinical benefit was defined as progression-free survival longer than 6 months, and TCR features were also tested against progression-free and overall survival. An exploratory multi-omic analysis was conducted of the somatic, immune and clinical correlates of response to PD-L1 blockade with atezolizumab in urothelial cancer. An ECOG performance status of 0 or 1 was recorded for the patients, and 0 to 3 prior chemotherapy regimens had been received by the patients. Blood samples yielded a median of roughly 140,000 T cells and some 80,000 unique TCRs, with median clonality approximately 0.08. In the same patients, pretreatment tumors underwent whole exome sequencing and RNA sequencing in addition to TCR sequencing. Blood samples were analyzed at two time points: 3 weeks after treatment start (second dose) and 6 weeks after treatment start. Eight or nine patients reached durable clinical benefit, while roughly 22 patients did not. About nine tenths of the roughly 29 patients were identified as males with urothelial cancer of bladder origin, and a prior smoking history was reported by 18 of 29 patients.

Points the paper makes about the study in general: Improved progression-free and overall survival was associated with having pretreatment peripheral blood TCR clonality below the median. Patients with durable benefit showed greater expansion of tumor-associated TCR clones in peripheral blood 3 weeks after starting treatment (n of about 21, p = 0.022). Small sample size (n ≈ 29) and many exploratory analyses mean the results are intended to be hypothesis-generating.

From its cysteine to its phenylalanine, the CDR3 spans 16 amino acids. Just the 48-base CDR3 DNA is kept, in frame starting at base 1. V and J are truncated by 5 bases and 5 bases respectively, leaving an intervening sequence of 17 bases. From a lookup of the germline V gene, CDR1 and CDR2 are SGHDT and YYEEEE. Of note for this clone: Its antigen target is currently unknown. Base qualities are not recorded, but no much larger clone differs from it by a single base.

Explained via the paper, the time point label denotes: peripheral blood 6 weeks after treatment start. The cohort comprised approximately 30 patients with locally advanced or metastatic urothelial carcinoma treated at Memorial Sloan Kettering on a trial protocol. Peripheral blood mononuclear cells were collected pretreatment and during treatment, at between 1 and 8 total time points per patient. The Qiagen DNeasy Blood extraction kit was used to purify genomic DNA from total PBMCs and tumor samples. Collected pretreatment and during treatment, PBMCs were isolated and stored as previously described. Synthetic TCR analog templates were spiked into each PCR so that absolute template abundance could be estimated from read counts. The immunoSEQ assay used bias-controlled V and J gene primers to amplify TCRbeta CDR3 regions from genomic DNA. Sequencing of rearranged TCRbeta segments was performed at approximately 20X coverage. Under the source paper's analysis protocol: Clustering was used to correct sequencing errors, and CDR3s were annotated against IMGT to assign V, D and J genes. Downstream analyses used only productive TCRbeta rearrangements, leaving out any out-of-frame or stop-codon sequences. Clonality was calculated as one minus the Shannon entropy normalized by the log of the number of unique productive sequences. Clones differing between time points or between blood and tumor were identified using Fisher's exact test with Benjamini-Hochberg correction, with an adjusted p below 0.01 applied as the threshold. The clones in this table, taken by TCRdb from immuneACCESS, are in-frame only. Not every clone is retained; where verified, under half of the shortfall comes from an unresolved V gene, and the cause of the rest is unknown. The V and J calls and clone size come from that table; D and trimming were worked out from the DNA. Counted in this sample were about 50,000 clones; about 86% of them appeared once. The ten largest clonotypes hold roughly 10% of the sample.

Here the sequenced sample was PBMCs, taken around atezolizumab (anti-PD-L1) treatment. The chain is made from TRBV5-6 and TRBJ1-6; a weak D assignment points to TRBD1 (5 bases agree). The sequence derives from a man in his 60s with urothelial cancer. The CDR3 reads CASSMGQGSHNSPLHF. The bases are TGTGCCAGCAGTATGGGGCAAGGATCACATAATTCACCCCTCCACTTT.